This TCR beta chain came from a study of beta chain features in type 1 diabetes. Study-level background: Researchers looked at fewer than 120,000,000 sorted cells across all samples.

The junction had 4 bases not matched to a gene; V was cut back by 4 bases and J by 6 bases. Germline CDR1 is SGHTA and CDR2 is FQGTGA. The CDR3 has 13 residues. Expressed TCRB transcripts were sequenced because the isolated RNA had all been reverse transcribed beforehand. Clones were sequenced by immunoSEQ multiplex PCR, and TCRdb holds only the in-frame ones, with some missing. The sample records about 360,000 clones, approximately 12% being singletons. Researchers reported sorting CD4+ naive, central memory, regulatory and stem cell-like memory cells via CD45RO/CCR7/CD25/CD127/CD95/CD27. General study results and limits: The naive, central memory and Treg TCRB repertoires looked more alike in patients than they did in healthy donors. Shortening of TCRB CDR3s, moderate but significant, appeared in all four CD4+ subsets of Type 1 diabetes patients.

In regard to this clone: Its antigen remains unknown.

Material for sequencing was naive CD4+ T cells from blood. The chain recombines TRBV7-3 with TRBJ1-2; 8 positions agree with TRBD1. This sequence originates from a man in his late teens or twenties in good health. CDR3 sequence reads: CASSSQGANGYTF. CDR3 DNA: TGTGCCAGCAGCTCGCAGGGGGCGAATGGCTACACCTTC.